The source of this TCR beta chain is a study of lymphopenia after photon versus proton radiotherapy. Notes on the study in general: Under photons, naive T cells and diversity fell while effector/memory populations rose. Survival link was tested only in deceased patients; proton benefit remains a possibility. Larger post-nadir TCR diversity loss correlated inversely with survival in deceased patients. Oligoclonal CD8+ Temra expansion after nadir drove photon patients' diversity drop.

Per germline, CDR1 MNHNY and CDR2 SVGAGI (reference sequence). With 5 bases removed from V and 5 bases from J, the gap between germline ends came to 21 bases. CDR3 length equals 16 residues. The repertoire was sequenced with immunoSEQ multiplex PCR; TCRdb's copy has only in-frame clones and lacks some. The table includes approximately 70,000 clones, about 90% detected once. Comment on this clone: The antigen remains undetermined.

This sequence was found in an elderly man with esophageal cancer. The rearrangement links TRBV6-6 to TRBJ1-2; maybe TRBD1 (5 bases). Sample: peripheral blood, taken from a patient treated with proton-based radiotherapy. For the CDR3, the DNA is TGTGCCAGCAGTCCGCCGGGGTCGGGGGAGGTATATGGCTACACCTTC. This translates into CASSPPGSGEVYGYTF.